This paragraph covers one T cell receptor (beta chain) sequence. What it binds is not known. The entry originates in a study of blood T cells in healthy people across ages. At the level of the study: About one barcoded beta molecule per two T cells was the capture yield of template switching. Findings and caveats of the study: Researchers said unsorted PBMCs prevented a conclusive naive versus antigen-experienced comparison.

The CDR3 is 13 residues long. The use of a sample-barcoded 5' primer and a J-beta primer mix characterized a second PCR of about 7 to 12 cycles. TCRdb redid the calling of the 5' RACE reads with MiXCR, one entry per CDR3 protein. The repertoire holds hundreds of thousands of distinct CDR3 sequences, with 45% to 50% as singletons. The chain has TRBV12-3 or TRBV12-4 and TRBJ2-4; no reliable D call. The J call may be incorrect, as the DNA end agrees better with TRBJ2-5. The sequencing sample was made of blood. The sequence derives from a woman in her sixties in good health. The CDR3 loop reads CASRHLPLETQYF. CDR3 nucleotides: TGTGCCAGCAGGCATCTGCCCCTAGAGACCCAGTACTTC.